Sequencing of this T cell receptor beta chain was carried out in a study of response to subunit inactivated influenza vaccine. Per the germline V gene, CDR1 is SGHKS and CDR2 is YYEKEE (reference sequence). Trimming removed 4 bases from V and 8 bases from J, with 18 bases in between. The CDR3 totals 15 residues. With regard to this clonotype: Its antigen is not known.

MiXCR, run by TCRdb on the RT-PCR reads, gives a single entry per CDR3 protein. The sample consists of some 850,000 distinct CDR3 sequences, approximately 18% of them appearing once. General study points: Only a handful of new T cells, the authors suggested, are recruited with each seasonal influenza vaccination.

This sequence originates from a man between 45 and 60 years old who received an inactivated influenza vaccine. The chain uses TRBV5-5 and TRBJ1-4; a weak D match, TRBD1 (5 bases). The sample in question was PBMCs from blood, obtained about 5 days after vaccination. CDR3 amino acids: CASSPGGGAREKLFF. The CDR3 coding sequence is TGTGCCAGCAGCCCCGGAGGTGGGGCTAGGGAAAAACTGTTTTTT. The variable domain in full, with the rest retrieved from reference TRBV5-5 and TRBJ1-4, is DAGVTQSPTHLIKTRGQQVTLRCSPISGHKSVSWYQQVLGQGPQFIFQYYEKEERGRGNFPDRFSARQFPNYSSELNVNALLLGDSALYLCASSPGGGAREKLFFGSGTQLSVL.